A selection of T cell receptor beta chains follows, all from one sample in a study of CXCR3-negative and CXCR3-positive naive CD8 T cells. From its re-call of the 5' RACE reads, TCRdb lists each CDR3 protein once, without DNA. The sample totals around 88,000 distinct CDR3 sequences. Material: naive CXCR3+ CD8+ T cells from blood. Source of these receptors: a human donor in good health. Some clones in this sample may be carry-over from other donors' samples. CDR3s include the opening cysteine and the closing phenylalanine or tryptophan.

J,V,CDR3
TRBJ2-5,TRBV28,CASSSPRSQETQYF
TRBJ2-3,TRBV4-1,CASSTFLRSTDTQYF
TRBJ2-7,TRBV6-5,CASSYEGQGIYEQYF
TRBJ1-4,TRBV27,CASSPTPSTNEKLFF
TRBJ2-7,TRBV28,CASSLQDRGPLISYEQYF
TRBJ2-7,TRBV21-1,CASSKALAEGTYEQYF
TRBJ2-3,TRBV4-1,CASSQTVGRAIVYTQYF
TRBJ2-2,TRBV28,CASSLIPTGELFF
TRBJ2-3,TRBV28,CASQPRDTFTDTQYF
TRBJ2-1,TRBV7-6,CASSPDLNEQFF
TRBJ2-1,TRBV9,CASSVDLSGADNEQFF
TRBJ2-6,TRBV5-1,CASSLVEGSGANVLTF
TRBJ1-1,TRBV7-9,CASSSGVNTEAFF
TRBJ2-2,TRBV10-3,CAISEPDRSTGELFF
TRBJ1-2,TRBV28,CASRPGFDGYTF
TRBJ2-4,TRBV6-5,CASSYGGTKNIQYF
TRBJ1-1,TRBV9,CASSVETGLTEAFF
TRBJ1-2,TRBV30,CASAGGTDYGYTF
TRBJ2-5,TRBV4-3,CASSQAVGTQEIQYF
TRBJ2-1,TRBV5-1,CASSFIRQGPSNEQFF
TRBJ1-2,TRBV29-1,CSVEPQNYGYTF
TRBJ1-2,TRBV6-6,CASRSNYGYTF
TRBJ1-4,TRBV29-1,CSVEDQSGTGFGKLFF
TRBJ2-5,TRBV6-2/TRBV6-3,CASRSDDGQETQYF
TRBJ1-1,TRBV7-9,CASSPRQGESNTEAFF
TRBJ2-3,TRBV28,CASSPTYRTSTDTQYF
TRBJ1-2,TRBV11-2,CASSLDRDSQF
TRBJ2-7,TRBV28,CASSPAPSYEQYF
TRBJ2-5,TRBV2,CALTSPQETQYF
TRBJ1-2,TRBV11-2,CASSLEQLNYGYTF
TRBJ2-7,TRBV28,CASSSGTPKPYEQYF
TRBJ2-2,TRBV5-1,CASSLGTDMNTGELFF
TRBJ2-7,TRBV19,CASSPGTGGEQYF
TRBJ1-3,TRBV4-1,CASSQNQGAPGNTIYF
TRBJ1-1,TRBV6-5,CASSQSTAVEAFF
TRBJ1-2,TRBV7-9,CASSPVGGNYGYTF
TRBJ2-1,TRBV18,CASSPPSGRNEQFF
TRBJ2-5,TRBV5-1,CASWRGLGKETQYF
TRBJ2-7,TRBV13,CASSQGLASSYEQYF
TRBJ1-5,TRBV7-8,CASSLALRAESNQPQHF
TRBJ2-7,TRBV7-9,CASSMGLRDRTYEQYF
TRBJ2-7,TRBV28,CASSLTGTGGEQYF
TRBJ2-3,TRBV12-3/TRBV12-4,CASSFVTDQQSSTDTQYF
TRBJ2-1,TRBV11-2,CASSLVGASYNEQFF
TRBJ2-1,TRBV25-1,CASTGPPGQSSYNEQFF
TRBJ2-3,TRBV4-1,CASSQTSRDTQYF
TRBJ2-5,TRBV2,CASQLAAYQETQYF
TRBJ1-1,TRBV19,CASSIGNMNTEAFF
TRBJ1-1,TRBV6-5,CASSLRTGPSTEAFF
TRBJ2-3,TRBV6-2/TRBV6-3,CASSYTGGPDTQYF
TRBJ1-1,TRBV7-3,CASSFNHAITEAFF
TRBJ1-2,TRBV29-1,CRFQGEGNGYTF
TRBJ1-3,TRBV6-6,CASSYRDGNSGNTIYF
TRBJ2-5,TRBV7-9,CASSSWGQETQYF
TRBJ2-7,TRBV16,CASSYSEALFYEQYF
TRBJ1-2,TRBV7-9,CASSPGGSGYTF
TRBJ2-1,TRBV29-1,CSVDPLEAGGLTEKFF
TRBJ2-7,TRBV10-3,CAISELLADDYEQYF
TRBJ1-4,TRBV4-2,CASSQDSTAYNEKLFF